Shown below are 14 T cell receptor beta chains from a single sample sequenced in a study of beta chain features in type 1 diabetes listed by TCRdb under 2018. Which antigens these TCRs recognize remains unknown. Beyond this particular receptor, the publication reports: Type 1 diabetes patients showed a moderate but significant shortening of TCRB CDR3 length in all four CD4+ subsets.

Receptor libraries were prepared by the immunoSEQ multiplex PCR assay. The entire amount of isolated RNA was reverse transcribed using the High Capacity cDNA Reverse Transcription Kit, so the sequenced TCRB transcripts were expressed ones. Sourced from immuneACCESS, this table was stored by TCRdb with only in-frame sequences that have V and J called. A share of the clones is absent; for the studies checked, an unresolved V gene accounts for under half, and the remainder has no known explanation. This sample holds more than 300,000 clones; 9.6% were observed only once. The ten most abundant clones make up 0.55% to 0.75% of the sample. The specimen was central memory CD4+ T cells from blood. The receptors shown here come from a man aged 30-40 years with type 1 diabetes.

The V gene is TRBV28, the J gene TRBJ2-7; D is possibly TRBD2 (5 bases). With 5 bases removed from V and 0 bases from J, the gap between germline ends came to 14 bases. CDR1 and CDR2 from the germline V gene are MDHEN and SYDVKM. CDR3 length: 15 residues. In nucleotides, the CDR3 is TGTGCCAGCAGTCCCGGCGGGCTGGGCTCCTACGAGCAGTACTTC. It translates to CASSPGGLGSYEQYF.

Comments on this clone: An end of the junction does not agree with germline; a read error may underlie this. This chain connects TRBV2 to TRBJ2-4, with 14 bases aligning to TRBD2. The CDR3 consists of 17 residues. Germline loops: CDR1 SNHLY, CDR2 FYNNEI. The CDR3 spells CASSSAPTSGRGLSEEF. The DNA for the CDR3 is TGTGCCAGCAGTTCTGCCCCGACTAGCGGGAGGGGTCTAAGTGAGGAGTTC.

This chain links TRBV10-1 with TRBJ2-2; 9 positions agree with TRBD1. The V gene end was trimmed by 4 bases and the J gene end by 6 bases; junction bases not matched to a gene: 3. This CDR3 contains 14 residues. Germline values: CDR1 WNHNN, CDR2 SYGVQD (reference sequence). DNA for the CDR3: TGCGCCAGCAGTGGGGACAGGGATTCCGGGGAGCTGTTTTTT. Translated: CASSGDRDSGELFF.

The chain has TRBV23-1 and TRBJ1-2, with TRBD1 identical over 7 bases. TRBV23-1 counts as an open reading frame of uncertain function. J lost 6 bases, V lost 4 bases, and 14 bases had no gene match. The CDR3 is 16 residues long. The CDR3, as DNA: TGCGCCAGCAGTCCCGGAGGGGAGGGGGCGCAGGATGGCTACACCTTC. Protein: CASSPGGEGAQDGYTF.

The chain couples TRBV2 to TRBJ2-5, with D tentatively TRBD1 or TRBD2 (5 bases each). Per germline, CDR1 SNHLY and CDR2 FYNNEI. The CDR3 covers 12 residues. The V end lost 1 base, the J end lost 5 bases, and 5 bases lay between the germline ends. CDR3 amino acids: CASSEGGETQYF. DNA for the CDR3: TGTGCCAGCAGTGAAGGGGGGGAGACCCAGTACTTC.

This clone was observed at least ten times. V is TRBV11-2 and J is TRBJ1-4; D not certain. Germline V gene sequence: CDR1 SGHAT, CDR2 FQNNGV. Trimming took 0 bases from V and 8 from J, leaving 19 bases between them. The CDR3 sequence is 17 residues long. The CDR3 DNA is TGTGCCAGCAGCTTAGACCGGGGAATTGGGCTAGGGGAAAAACTGTTTTTT. It yields the protein CASSLDRGIGLGEKLFF.

The chain links TRBV7-3 to TRBJ2-3; no clear D gene. CDR3 length: 15 amino acids. Germline V gene data show CDR1 as SGHTA and CDR2 as FQGTGA. The germline V and J ends were trimmed by 2 bases and 3 bases, with 12 bases remaining between them. CDR3 loop: CASSLFALRTDTQYF. CDR3 sequence (DNA): TGTGCCAGCAGCTTATTTGCCCTTCGAACAGATACGCAGTATTTT.

This clone was seen a handful of times. This specimen includes other DNA sequences encoding the same CDR3. The rearrangement joins TRBV9 to TRBJ2-5; D is uncertain. Germline V CDR1 and CDR2: SGDLS, YYNGEE. There are 13 residues in the CDR3. Trimming took 0 bases from V and 2 from J, leaving 5 bases between them. This CDR3 reads CASSVGWQETQYF. The CDR3 DNA follows: TGTGCCAGCAGCGTAGGGTGGCAAGAGACCCAGTACTTC.

The genes are TRBV29-1 and TRBJ2-7; 13 bases line up with TRBD2. The junction had 3 bases not matched to a gene; V was cut back by 6 bases and J by 1 base. The CDR3 consists of 14 residues. Germline V gene lookup returns CDR1 SQVTM and CDR2 ANQGSEA. CDR3 nucleotide sequence: TGCAGCGTCATACTAGCGGGAGGGTCCTACGAGCAGTACTTC. Residues: CSVILAGGSYEQYF.

This clone was seen more than once but under ten times. The chain employs TRBV2 and TRBJ1-4; 8 bases fit TRBD1. The V segment lost 8 bases and the J segment 6 bases; nucleotides outside the gene matches: 5. The CDR3 extends over 13 amino acids. Per the germline V gene, CDR1 is SNHLY and CDR2 is FYNNEI. CDR3 in DNA: TGTGCCAGCGGCGGGACAGGTCATGAAAAACTGTTTTTT. Protein: CASGGTGHEKLFF.

This clone has more than one count but fewer than ten. The chain is built from TRBV5-4 and TRBJ2-6; tentatively, D is TRBD2 (6 bases). Germline V gives CDR1 SGHNT, CDR2 YYREEE (reference sequence). This CDR3 contains 17 residues. V lost 4 bases and J lost 4, with 18 bases in between. CDR3 in amino acids: CASSGSGSIPGANVLTF. As DNA, the CDR3 is TGTGCCAGCAGCGGTAGCGGTTCCATACCCGGGGCCAACGTCCTGACTTTC.

V usage is TRBV15 and J usage is TRBJ2-5; D assignment may be TRBD1 or TRBD2 (5 bases each). Trimming took off 6 bases at V and 5 bases at J, with 28 bases between the two ends. The CDR3 sequence is 18 residues long. In germline, CDR1 is LNHNV, CDR2 YYDKDF (reference sequence). The DNA for the CDR3 is TGTGCCACCAGTACACACCTCGGGCAGGGAGAGGGATCGGAGACCCAGTACTTC. Translated, it gives CATSTHLGQGEGSETQYF.

In this sample, this clone turned up a few times. Other DNA sequences of this sample code for an identical CDR3. The V and J genes are TRBV28 and TRBJ2-7, with 8 bases matching TRBD2. Trimming took 6 bases from V and 0 from J; bases not matched to a gene: 7. The CDR3 contains 15 residues. Germline V gene lookup returns CDR1 MDHEN and CDR2 SYDVKM. This CDR3 reads CASRPLAGGSYEQYF. The CDR3 DNA reads TGTGCCAGCAGGCCGCTAGCGGGCGGCTCCTACGAGCAGTACTTC. Variable domain in full (rest from reference TRBV28 and TRBJ2-7): DVKVTQSSRYLVKRTGEKVFLECVQDMDHENMFWYRQDPGLGLRLIYFSYDVKMKEKGDIPEGYSVSREKKERFSLILESASTNQTSMYLCASRPLAGGSYEQYFGPGTRLTVT.

This clone was counted between two and nine times. J is TRBJ2-1 and V is TRBV19; the match to TRBD1 covers 9 bases. CDR1 LNHDA and CDR2 SQIVND come from the germline V gene (reference sequence). V shed 6 bases, J shed 2 bases, and the junction held 5 bases outside the gene matches. The CDR3 is 15 residues long. Here the CDR3 DNA reads TGTGCCAGTAGGATCCGGGACAGGGCCTACAATGAGCAGTTCTTC. It is translated as CASRIRDRAYNEQFF.